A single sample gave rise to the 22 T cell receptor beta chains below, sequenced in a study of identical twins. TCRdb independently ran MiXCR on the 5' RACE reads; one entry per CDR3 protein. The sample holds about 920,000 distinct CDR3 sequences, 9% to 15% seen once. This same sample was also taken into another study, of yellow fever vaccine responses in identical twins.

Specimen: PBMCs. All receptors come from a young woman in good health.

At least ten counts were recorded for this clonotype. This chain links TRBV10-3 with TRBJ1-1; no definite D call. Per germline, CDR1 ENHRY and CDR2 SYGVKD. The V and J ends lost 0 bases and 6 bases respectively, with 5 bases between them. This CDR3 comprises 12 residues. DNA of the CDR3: TGTGCCATCAGTGAGTCCAGTGCTGAAGCTTTCTTT. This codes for CAISESSAEAFF.

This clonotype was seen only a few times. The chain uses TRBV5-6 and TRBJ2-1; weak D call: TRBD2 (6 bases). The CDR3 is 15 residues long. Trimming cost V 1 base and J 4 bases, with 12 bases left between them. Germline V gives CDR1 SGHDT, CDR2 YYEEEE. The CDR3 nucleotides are TGTGCCAGCAGCTTGCTATCGGGAGAGTACAATGAGCAGTTCTTC. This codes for CASSLLSGEYNEQFF.

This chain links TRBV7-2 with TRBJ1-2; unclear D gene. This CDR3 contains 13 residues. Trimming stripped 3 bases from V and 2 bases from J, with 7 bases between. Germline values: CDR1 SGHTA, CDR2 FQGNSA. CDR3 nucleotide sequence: TGTGCCAGCAGCTTGACTTGGAACTATGGCTACACCTTC. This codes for CASSLTWNYGYTF.

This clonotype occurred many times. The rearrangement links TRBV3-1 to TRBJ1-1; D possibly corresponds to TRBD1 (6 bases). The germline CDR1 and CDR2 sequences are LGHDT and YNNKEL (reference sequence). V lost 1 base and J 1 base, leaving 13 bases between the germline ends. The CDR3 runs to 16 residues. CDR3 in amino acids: CASSQGFQGPNTEAFF. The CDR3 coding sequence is TGTGCCAGCAGCCAAGGGTTCCAGGGGCCGAACACTGAAGCTTTCTTT.

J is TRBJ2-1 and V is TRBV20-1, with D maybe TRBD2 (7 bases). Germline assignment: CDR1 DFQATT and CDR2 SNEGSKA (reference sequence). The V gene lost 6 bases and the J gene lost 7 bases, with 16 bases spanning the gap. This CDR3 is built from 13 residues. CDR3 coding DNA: TGCAGTGCCATACGGGGGGCGGTGAATGAGCAGTTCTTC. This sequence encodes CSAIRGAVNEQFF.

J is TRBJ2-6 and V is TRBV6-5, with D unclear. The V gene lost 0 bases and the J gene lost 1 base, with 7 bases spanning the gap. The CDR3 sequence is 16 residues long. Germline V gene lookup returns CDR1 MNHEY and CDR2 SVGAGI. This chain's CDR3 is CASSYSARSGANVLTF. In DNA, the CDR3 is TGTGCCAGCAGTTACTCGGCCCGGTCTGGGGCCAACGTCCTGACTTTC.

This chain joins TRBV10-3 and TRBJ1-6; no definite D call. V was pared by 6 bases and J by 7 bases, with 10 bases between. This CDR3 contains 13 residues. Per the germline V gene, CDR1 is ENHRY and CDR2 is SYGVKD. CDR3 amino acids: CAIREDGNSPLHF. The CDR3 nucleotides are TGTGCCATCAGAGAGGACGGGAATTCACCCCTCCACTTT.

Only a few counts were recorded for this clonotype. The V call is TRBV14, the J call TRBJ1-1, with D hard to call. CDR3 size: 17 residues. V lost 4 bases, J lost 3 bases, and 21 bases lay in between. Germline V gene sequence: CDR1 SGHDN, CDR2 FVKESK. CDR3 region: CASSRLSTGRRDTEAFF. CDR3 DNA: TGTGCCAGCAGCCGACTGTCTACGGGGAGAAGGGACACTGAAGCTTTCTTT.

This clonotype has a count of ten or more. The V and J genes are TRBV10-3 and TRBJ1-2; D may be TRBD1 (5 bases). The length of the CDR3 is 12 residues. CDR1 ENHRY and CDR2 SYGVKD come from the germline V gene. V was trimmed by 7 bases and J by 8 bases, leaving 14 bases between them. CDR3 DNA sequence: TGTGCCATCACTGAATACAGGCTAGGCTACACCTTC. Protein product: CAITEYRLGYTF.

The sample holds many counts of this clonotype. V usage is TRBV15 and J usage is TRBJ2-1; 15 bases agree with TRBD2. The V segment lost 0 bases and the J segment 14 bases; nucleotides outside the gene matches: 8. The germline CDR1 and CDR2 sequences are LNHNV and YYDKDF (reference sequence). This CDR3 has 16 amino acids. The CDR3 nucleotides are TGTGCCACCAGCAGAGATTTGGGACTAGCGGGGGGTAGGGAGTTCTTC. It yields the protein CATSRDLGLAGGREFF.

The CDR3 nucleotides are TGCAGTGCTAGTGATCAGGCCACGGGCTACACCTTC. Its protein product is CSASDQATGYTF. The J gene is TRBJ1-2, the V gene TRBV20-1; no clear D. Germline loops: CDR1 DFQATT, CDR2 SNEGSKA (reference sequence). The CDR3 is 12 residues long. V dropped 3 bases and J dropped 8 bases, with 13 bases sitting between them.

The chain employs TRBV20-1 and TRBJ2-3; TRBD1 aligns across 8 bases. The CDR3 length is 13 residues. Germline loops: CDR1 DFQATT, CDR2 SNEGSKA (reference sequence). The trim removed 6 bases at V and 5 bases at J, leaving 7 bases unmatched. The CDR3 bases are TGCAGTGCCTCCAGGGGGCCGATAGATACGCAGTATTTT. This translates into CSASRGPIDTQYF.

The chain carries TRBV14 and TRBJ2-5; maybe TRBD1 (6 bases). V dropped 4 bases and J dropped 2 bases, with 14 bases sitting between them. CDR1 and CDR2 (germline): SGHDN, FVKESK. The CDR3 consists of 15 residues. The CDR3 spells CASSLAGVGQETQYF. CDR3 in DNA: TGTGCCAGCAGCCTCGCAGGGGTAGGGCAAGAGACCCAGTACTTC.

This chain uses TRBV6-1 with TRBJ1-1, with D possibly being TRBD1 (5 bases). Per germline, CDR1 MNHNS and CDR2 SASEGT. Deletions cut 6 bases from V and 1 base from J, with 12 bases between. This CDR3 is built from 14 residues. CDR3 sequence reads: CASRTQGRNTEAFF. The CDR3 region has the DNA TGTGCCAGCAGAACCCAGGGCAGGAACACTGAAGCTTTCTTT.

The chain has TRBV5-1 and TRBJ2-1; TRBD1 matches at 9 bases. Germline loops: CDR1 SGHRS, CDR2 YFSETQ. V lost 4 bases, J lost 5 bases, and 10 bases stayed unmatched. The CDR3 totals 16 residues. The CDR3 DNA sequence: TGCGCCAGCAGCCCGGGACAGGGATCGGGGGACAATGAGCAGTTCTTC. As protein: CASSPGQGSGDNEQFF. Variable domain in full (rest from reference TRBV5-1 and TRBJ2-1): KAGVTQTPRYLIKTRGQQVTLSCSPISGHRSVSWYQQTPGQGLQFLFEYFSETQRNKGNFPGRFSGRQFSNSRSEMNVSTLELGDSALYLCASSPGQGSGDNEQFFGPGTRLTVL.

The CDR3 DNA sequence: TGTGCCAGCAGTTCGTCGTCAACTAATGAAAAACTGTTTTTT. Its protein product is CASSSSSTNEKLFF. The rearrangement joins TRBV12-3 or TRBV12-4 to TRBJ1-4; D gene uncertain. The CDR3 contains 14 residues. V was cut by 4 bases and J by 0 bases, with 6 bases left in between.

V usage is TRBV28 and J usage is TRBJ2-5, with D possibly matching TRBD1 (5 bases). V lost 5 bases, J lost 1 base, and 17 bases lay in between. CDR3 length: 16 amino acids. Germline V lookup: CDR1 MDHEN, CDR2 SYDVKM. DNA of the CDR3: TGTGCCAGCAGTGTTGACAGCTTCCTAACCCAAGAGACCCAGTACTTC. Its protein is CASSVDSFLTQETQYF.

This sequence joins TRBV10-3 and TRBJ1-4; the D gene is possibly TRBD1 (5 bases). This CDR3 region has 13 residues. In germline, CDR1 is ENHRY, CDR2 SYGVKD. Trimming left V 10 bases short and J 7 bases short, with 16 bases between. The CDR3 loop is CATRQSEGEKLFF. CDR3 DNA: TGTGCCACCAGACAGAGCGAGGGTGAAAAACTGTTTTTT.

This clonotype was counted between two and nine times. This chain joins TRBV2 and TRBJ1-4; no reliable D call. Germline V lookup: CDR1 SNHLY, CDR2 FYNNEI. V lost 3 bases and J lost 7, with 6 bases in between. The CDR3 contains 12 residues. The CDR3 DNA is TGTGCCAGCAGTGATGTGGTTGAAAAACTGTTTTTT. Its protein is CASSDVVEKLFF.

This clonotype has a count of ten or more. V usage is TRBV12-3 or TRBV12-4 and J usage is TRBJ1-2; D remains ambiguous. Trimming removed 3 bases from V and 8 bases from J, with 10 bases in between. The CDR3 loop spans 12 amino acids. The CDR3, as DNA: TGTGCCAGCAGTTTGTTGTTGGGGGGCTACACCTTC. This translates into CASSLLLGGYTF.

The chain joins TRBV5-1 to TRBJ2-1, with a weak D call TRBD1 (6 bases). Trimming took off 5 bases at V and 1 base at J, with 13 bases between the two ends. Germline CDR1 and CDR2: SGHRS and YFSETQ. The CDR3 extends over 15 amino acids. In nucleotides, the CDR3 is TGCGCCAGCAGAGGGGCAGGGGCGTCCTACAATGAGCAGTTCTTC. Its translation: CASRGAGASYNEQFF.

CDR3 loop: CATRGQYEQYV. The CDR3 DNA reads TGTGCCACTCGGGGGCAGTACGAGCAGTACGTC. This rearrangement joins TRBV28 to TRBJ2-7; D may match TRBD1 or TRBD2 (6 bases each). Trimming stripped 10 bases from V and 4 bases from J, with 11 bases between. The germline gives CDR1 MDHEN, CDR2 SYDVKM. CDR3 length equals 11 residues.